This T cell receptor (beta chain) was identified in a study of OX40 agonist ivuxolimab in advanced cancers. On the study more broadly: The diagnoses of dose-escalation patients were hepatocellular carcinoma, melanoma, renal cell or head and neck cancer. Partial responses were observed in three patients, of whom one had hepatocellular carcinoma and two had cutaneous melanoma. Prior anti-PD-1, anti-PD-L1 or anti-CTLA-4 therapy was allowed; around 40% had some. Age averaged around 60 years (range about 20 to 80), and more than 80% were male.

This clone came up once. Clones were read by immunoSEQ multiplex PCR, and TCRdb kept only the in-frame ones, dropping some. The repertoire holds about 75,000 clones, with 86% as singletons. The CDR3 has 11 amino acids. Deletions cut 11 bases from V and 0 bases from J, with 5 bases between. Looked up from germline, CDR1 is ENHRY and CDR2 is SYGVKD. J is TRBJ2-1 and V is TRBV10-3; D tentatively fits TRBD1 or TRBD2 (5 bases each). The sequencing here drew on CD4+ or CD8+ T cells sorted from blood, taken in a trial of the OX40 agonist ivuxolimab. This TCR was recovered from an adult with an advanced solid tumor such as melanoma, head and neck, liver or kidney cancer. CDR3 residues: CAGGSYNEQFF. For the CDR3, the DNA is TGTGCCGGGGGCTCCTACAATGAGCAGTTCTTC.